These T cell receptor beta chains were read from a single sample in a study of blood T cell repertoires in COVID-19. Measured with immunoSEQ multiplex PCR; TCRdb has only the in-frame clones, and not every one. The sample records under 200,000 clones, 88% being singletons. Sequencing was done on a sample of PBMCs or T cells enriched from blood (not recorded which). Source of these receptors: a woman aged 50 to 60 who had recovered from COVID-19. Both conserved end residues are part of each CDR3. The order of the fields is CDR3 protein, CDR3 DNA, D gene, V gene, J gene, clone size. D genes are given only for firm matches. Part of the rows lack a size; the others show once, few, many or a class for expanded clones.

CDR3: CASTLTGGGDATEAFF; DNA: TGTGCCAGTACCCTAACGGGGGGGGGCGACGCCACTGAAGCTTTCTTT; D: -; V: TRBV19; J: TRBJ1-1; size: -
CDR3: CASSFSSGNTIYF; DNA: TGTGCCAGCAGTTTTAGCTCTGGAAACACCATATATTTT; D: -; V: TRBV27; J: TRBJ1-3; size: -
CDR3: CASSLAEQGDEQFF; DNA: TGTGCCAGCAGTTTAGCGGAGCAGGGGGATGAGCAGTTCTTC; D: TRBD1; V: TRBV27; J: TRBJ2-1; size: -
CDR3: CSVPRGRGGYTF; DNA: TGCAGCGTCCCAAGGGGTAGGGGGGGCTACACCTTC; D: -; V: TRBV29-1; J: TRBJ1-2; size: -
CDR3: CASSYGTPNQPQHF; DNA: TGTGCCAGCAGTTACGGGACACCTAATCAGCCCCAGCATTTT; D: -; V: TRBV6-2/TRBV6-3; J: TRBJ1-5; size: -
CDR3: CASSLTGRGYTF; DNA: TGTGCCAGCAGCTTGACAGGGCGAGGCTACACCTTC; D: -; V: TRBV5-5; J: TRBJ1-2; size: -
CDR3: CASITGGAGTEAFF; DNA: TGTGCCAGTATCACAGGGGGCGCAGGCACTGAAGCTTTCTTT; D: TRBD1; V: TRBV19; J: TRBJ1-1; size: -
CDR3: CASSQRTGAGYTF; DNA: TGCGCCAGCAGCCAGCGGACAGGGGCCGGCTACACCTTC; D: TRBD1; V: TRBV4-3; J: TRBJ1-2; size: -
CDR3: CASIRRTEAFF; DNA: TGTGCCAGCATTAGGCGGACTGAAGCTTTCTTT; D: -; V: TRBV19; J: TRBJ1-1; size: few
CDR3: CASSQEEGGTEAFF; DNA: TGCGCCAGCAGCCAAGAGGAAGGAGGGACTGAAGCTTTCTTT; D: -; V: TRBV4-3; J: TRBJ1-1; size: -
CDR3: CASWDSLFRGGYTF; DNA: TGTGCCAGCTGGGACAGCCTTTTCCGTGGTGGCTACACCTTC; D: TRBD1; V: TRBV6-5; J: TRBJ1-2; size: -
CDR3: CASSEDGGSAKNIQYF; DNA: TGTGCCAGCAGCGAAGACGGGGGTTCGGCCAAAAACATTCAGTACTTC; D: -; V: TRBV9; J: TRBJ2-4; size: -
CDR3: CATSLGGVAKAFF; DNA: TGTGCCACCAGCTTAGGGGGGGTCGCTAAAGCTTTCTTT; D: -; V: TRBV15; J: TRBJ1-1; size: -
CDR3: CASSFRWEEQYF; DNA: TGTGCCAGCAGCTTTCGGTGGGAGGAGCAGTACTTC; D: -; V: TRBV7-8; J: TRBJ2-7; size: -
CDR3: CASSYPTGTNTGELFF; DNA: TGTGCCAGCAGTTACCCGACAGGGACGAACACCGGGGAGCTGTTTTTT; D: TRBD1; V: TRBV6-5; J: TRBJ2-2; size: few
CDR3: CASSIGQGAWNTGELFF; DNA: TGTGCCAGCAGCATAGGACAGGGGGCATGGAACACCGGGGAGCTGTTTTTT; D: TRBD1; V: TRBV9; J: TRBJ2-2; size: -